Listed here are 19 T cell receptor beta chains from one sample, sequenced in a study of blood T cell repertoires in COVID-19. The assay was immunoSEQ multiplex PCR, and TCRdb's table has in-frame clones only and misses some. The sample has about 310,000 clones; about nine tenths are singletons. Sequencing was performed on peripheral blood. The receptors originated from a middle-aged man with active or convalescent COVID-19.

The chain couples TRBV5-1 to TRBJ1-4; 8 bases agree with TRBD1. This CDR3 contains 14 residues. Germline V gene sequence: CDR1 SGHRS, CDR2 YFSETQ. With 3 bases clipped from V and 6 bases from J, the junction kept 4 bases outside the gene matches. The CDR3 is CASSSGQAHEKLFF. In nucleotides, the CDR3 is TGCGCCAGCAGCTCGGGACAGGCGCATGAAAAACTGTTTTTT.

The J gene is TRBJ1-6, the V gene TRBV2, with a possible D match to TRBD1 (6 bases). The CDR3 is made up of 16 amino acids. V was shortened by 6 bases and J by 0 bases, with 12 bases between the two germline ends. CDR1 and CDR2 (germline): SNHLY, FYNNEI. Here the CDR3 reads CASRQGQSSYNSPLHF. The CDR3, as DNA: TGTGCCAGCAGGCAGGGGCAGAGCTCCTATAATTCACCCCTCCACTTT. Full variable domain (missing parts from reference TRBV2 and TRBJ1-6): EPEVTQTPSHQVTQMGQEVILRCVPISNHLYFYWYRQILGQKVEFLVSFYNNEISEKSEIFDDQFSVERPDGSNFTLKIRSTKLEDSAMYFCASRQGQSSYNSPLHFGNGTRLTVT.

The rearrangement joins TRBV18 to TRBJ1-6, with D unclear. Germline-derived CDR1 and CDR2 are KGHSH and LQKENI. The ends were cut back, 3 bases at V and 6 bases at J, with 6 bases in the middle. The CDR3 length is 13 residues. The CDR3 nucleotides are TGTGCCAGCTCACCCTCTCCTAATTCACCCCTCCACTTT. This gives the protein CASSPSPNSPLHF. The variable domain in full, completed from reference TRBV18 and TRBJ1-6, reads NAGVMQNPRHLVRRRGQEARLRCSPMKGHSHVYWYRQLPEEGLKFMVYLQKENIIDESGMPKERFSAEFPKEGPSILRIQQVVRGDSAAYFCASSPSPNSPLHFGNGTRLTVT.

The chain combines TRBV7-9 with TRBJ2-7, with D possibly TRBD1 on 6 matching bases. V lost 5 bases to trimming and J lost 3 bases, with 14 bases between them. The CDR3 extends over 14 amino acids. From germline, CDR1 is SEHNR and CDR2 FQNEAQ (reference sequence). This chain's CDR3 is CASSQLRDNYEQYF. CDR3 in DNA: TGTGCCAGCAGCCAGCTCCGGGACAACTACGAGCAGTACTTC.

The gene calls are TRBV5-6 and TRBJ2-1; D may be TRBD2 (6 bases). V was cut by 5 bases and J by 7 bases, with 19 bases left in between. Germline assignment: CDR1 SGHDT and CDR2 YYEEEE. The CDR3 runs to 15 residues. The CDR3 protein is CASSPRIWRGNEQFF. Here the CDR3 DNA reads TGTGCCAGCAGTCCTAGGATTTGGCGGGGTAATGAGCAGTTCTTC.

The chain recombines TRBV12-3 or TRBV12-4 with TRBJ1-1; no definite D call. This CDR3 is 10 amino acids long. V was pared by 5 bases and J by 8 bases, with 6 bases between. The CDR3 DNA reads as TGTGCCAGCAGTCCCCCGGAAGCTTTCTTT. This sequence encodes CASSPPEAFF.

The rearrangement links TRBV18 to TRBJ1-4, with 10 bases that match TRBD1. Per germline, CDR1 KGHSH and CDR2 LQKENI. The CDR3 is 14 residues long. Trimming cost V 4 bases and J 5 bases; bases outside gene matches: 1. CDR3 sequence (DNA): TGTGCCAGCTCACTGGGACAGGGGAATGAAAAACTGTTTTTT. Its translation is CASSLGQGNEKLFF.

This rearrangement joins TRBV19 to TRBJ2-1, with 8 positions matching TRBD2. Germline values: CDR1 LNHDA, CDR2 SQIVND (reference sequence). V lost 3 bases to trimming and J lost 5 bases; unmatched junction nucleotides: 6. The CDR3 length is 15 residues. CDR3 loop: CASSIGGAGDNEQFF. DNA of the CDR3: TGTGCCAGTAGTATTGGTGGAGCGGGAGACAATGAGCAGTTCTTC.

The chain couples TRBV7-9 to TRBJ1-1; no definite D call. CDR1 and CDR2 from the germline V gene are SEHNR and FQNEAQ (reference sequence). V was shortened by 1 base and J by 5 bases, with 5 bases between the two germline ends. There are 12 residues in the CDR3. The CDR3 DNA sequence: TGTGCCAGCAGCTTAGTTATAACTGAAGCTTTCTTT. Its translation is CASSLVITEAFF.

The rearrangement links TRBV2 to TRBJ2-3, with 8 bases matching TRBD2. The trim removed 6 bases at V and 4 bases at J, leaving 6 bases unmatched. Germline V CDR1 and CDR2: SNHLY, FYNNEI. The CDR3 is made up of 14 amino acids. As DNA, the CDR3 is TGTGCCAGCAGCGGGGGGGCCCCCGCAGATACGCAGTATTTT. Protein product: CASSGGAPADTQYF.

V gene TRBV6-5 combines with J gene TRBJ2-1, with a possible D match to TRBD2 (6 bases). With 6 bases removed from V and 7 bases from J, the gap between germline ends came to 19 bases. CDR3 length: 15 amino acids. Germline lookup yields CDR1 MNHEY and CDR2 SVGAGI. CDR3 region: CASSARPRGSNEQFF. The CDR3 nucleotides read TGTGCCAGCAGCGCGCGGCCGCGGGGTTCTAATGAGCAGTTCTTC.

In DNA, the CDR3 is TGTGCCAGCAGCCCGGACAGGGCGGCAGATACGCAGTATTTT. It translates to CASSPDRAADTQYF. This chain joins TRBV2 and TRBJ2-3; TRBD1 matches 8 bases. Trimming removed 6 bases from V and 4 bases from J; junction bases left unmatched: 6. Germline V gives CDR1 SNHLY, CDR2 FYNNEI. The CDR3 loop spans 14 amino acids.

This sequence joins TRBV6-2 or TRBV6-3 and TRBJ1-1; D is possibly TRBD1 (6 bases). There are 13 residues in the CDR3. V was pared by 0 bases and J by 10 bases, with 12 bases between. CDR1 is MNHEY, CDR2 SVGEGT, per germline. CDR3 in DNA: TGTGCCAGCAGTTACTCAGGGGGAGCGAGAGCTTTCTTT. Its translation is CASSYSGGARAFF.

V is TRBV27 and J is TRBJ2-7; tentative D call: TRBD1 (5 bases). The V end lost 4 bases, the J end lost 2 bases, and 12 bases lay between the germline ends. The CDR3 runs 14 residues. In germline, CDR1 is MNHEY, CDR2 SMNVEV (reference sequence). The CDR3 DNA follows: TGTGCCAGCAGTTCCCTTAGGGGCCCCTACGAGCAGTACTTC. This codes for CASSSLRGPYEQYF.

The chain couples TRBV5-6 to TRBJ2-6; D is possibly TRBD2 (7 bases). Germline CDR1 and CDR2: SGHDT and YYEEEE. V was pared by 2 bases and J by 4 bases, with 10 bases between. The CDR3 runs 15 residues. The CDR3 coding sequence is TGTGCCAGCAGCTTTGCGGGGGCCGGGGCCAACGTCCTGACTTTC. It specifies CASSFAGAGANVLTF.

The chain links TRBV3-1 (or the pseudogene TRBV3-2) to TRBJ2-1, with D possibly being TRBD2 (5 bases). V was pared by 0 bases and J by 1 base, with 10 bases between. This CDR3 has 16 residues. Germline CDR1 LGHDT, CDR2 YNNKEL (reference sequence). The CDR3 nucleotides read TGTGCCAGCAGCCAAGATATTGGCGGGTCCTACAATGAGCAGTTCTTC. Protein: CASSQDIGGSYNEQFF.

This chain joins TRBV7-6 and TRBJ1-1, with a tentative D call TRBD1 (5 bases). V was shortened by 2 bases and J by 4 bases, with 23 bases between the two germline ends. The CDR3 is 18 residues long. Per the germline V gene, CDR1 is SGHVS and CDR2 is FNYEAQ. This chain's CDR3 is CASSLKVWGEGLGTEAFF. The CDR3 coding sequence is TGTGCCAGCAGCTTAAAGGTTTGGGGGGAAGGTCTGGGCACTGAAGCTTTCTTT.

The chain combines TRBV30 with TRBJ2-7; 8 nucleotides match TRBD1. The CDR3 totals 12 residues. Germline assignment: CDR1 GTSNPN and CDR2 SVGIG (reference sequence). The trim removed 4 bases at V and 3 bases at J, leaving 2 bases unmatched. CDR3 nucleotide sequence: TGTGCCTGGACAGGGGGCGGCTACGAGCAGTACTTC. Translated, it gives CAWTGGGYEQYF.

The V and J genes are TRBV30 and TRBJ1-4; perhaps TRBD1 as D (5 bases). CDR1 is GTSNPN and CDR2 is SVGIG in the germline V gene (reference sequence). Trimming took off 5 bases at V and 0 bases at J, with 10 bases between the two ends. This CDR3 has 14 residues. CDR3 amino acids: CAWSQGSTNEKLFF. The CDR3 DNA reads TGTGCCTGGTCCCAGGGATCAACTAATGAAAAACTGTTTTTT.